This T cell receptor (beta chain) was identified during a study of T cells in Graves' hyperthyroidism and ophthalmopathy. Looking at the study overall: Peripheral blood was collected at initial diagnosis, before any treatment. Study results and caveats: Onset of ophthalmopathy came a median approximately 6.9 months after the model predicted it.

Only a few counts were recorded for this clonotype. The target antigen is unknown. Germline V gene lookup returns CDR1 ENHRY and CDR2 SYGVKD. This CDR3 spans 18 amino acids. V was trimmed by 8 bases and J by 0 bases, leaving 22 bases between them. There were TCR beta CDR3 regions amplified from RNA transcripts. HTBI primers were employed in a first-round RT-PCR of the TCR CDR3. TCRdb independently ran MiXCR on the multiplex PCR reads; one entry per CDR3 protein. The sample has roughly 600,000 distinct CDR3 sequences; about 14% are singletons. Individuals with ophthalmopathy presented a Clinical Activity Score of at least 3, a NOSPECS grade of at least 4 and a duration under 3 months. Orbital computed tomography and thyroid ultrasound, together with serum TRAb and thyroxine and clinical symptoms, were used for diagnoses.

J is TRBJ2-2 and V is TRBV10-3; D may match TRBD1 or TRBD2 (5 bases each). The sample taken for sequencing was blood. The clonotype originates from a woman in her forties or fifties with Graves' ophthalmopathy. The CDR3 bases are TGTGCCATCCGGGACCAGGGAAGTAACCCCACGAACACCGGGGAGCTGTTTTTT. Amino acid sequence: CAIRDQGSNPTNTGELFF.